The rows below give T cell receptor beta chains drawn from one sample of a study of cytomegalovirus exposure and HLA in healthy donors. The data were produced by immunoSEQ multiplex PCR, yet TCRdb's version contains in-frame clones alone and is incomplete. The sample gives tens of thousands of clones, about 87% of which show up once; 3.5% to 4% is in the top ten. The material sequenced was PBMCs. The receptors were sampled from a woman between 18 and 29 years old in good health and CMV-seropositive. Each CDR3 is given with its conserved first and last residue. Each record gives: clone size, J gene, D gene, V gene, CDR3 DNA, CDR3 protein. D genes are given only for firm matches. Some rows mark clone size as missing; the rest say once, few, many or name a class of expanded clone.

size: -
J: TRBJ1-2
D: -
V: TRBV10-3
DNA: TGTGCCATCCCCACACCACCCAGGGTTAACTATGGCTACACCTTC
CDR3: CAIPTPPRVNYGYTF

size: -
J: TRBJ2-3
D: -
V: TRBV6-5
DNA: TGTGCCAGCAGTTACTCGAGCTCACAGAGCACAGATACGCAGTATTTT
CDR3: CASSYSSSQSTDTQYF

size: few
J: TRBJ1-4
D: TRBD1
V: TRBV4-3
DNA: TGCGCCAGCAGCCCTGGACAGGGTCGTGAAAAACTGTTTTTT
CDR3: CASSPGQGREKLFF

size: -
J: TRBJ2-3
D: -
V: TRBV2
DNA: TGTGCCAGCAGTGAAGGGGGGGTTAGGGCCACAGATACGCAGTATTTT
CDR3: CASSEGGVRATDTQYF

size: -
J: TRBJ1-1
D: -
V: TRBV5-1
DNA: TGCGCCAGCAGCCGAAACAGGGAATACACTGAAGCTTTCTTT
CDR3: CASSRNREYTEAFF

size: -
J: TRBJ2-5
D: TRBD2
V: TRBV29-1
DNA: TGCAGCGTTGAAACCCCGGGACTAGCGGGAGGCGAGACCCAGTACTTC
CDR3: CSVETPGLAGGETQYF

size: -
J: TRBJ1-5
D: TRBD1
V: TRBV28
DNA: TGTGCCAGCAGTTTAGGATTGGGGACAGGGAACTTTTATAGCAATCAGCCCCAGCATTTT
CDR3: CASSLGLGTGNFYSNQPQHF

size: -
J: TRBJ2-5
D: -
V: TRBV30
DNA: TGTGCCTGGAGTGCCGGGGTCGTCAACCAAGAGACCCAGTACTTC
CDR3: CAWSAGVVNQETQYF

size: few
J: TRBJ2-7
D: -
V: TRBV6-1
DNA: TGTGCCAGCAGTGAATTCTTTCGCGGTGGAAGCTACGAGCAGTACTTC
CDR3: CASSEFFRGGSYEQYF

size: -
J: TRBJ1-1
D: -
V: TRBV6-1
DNA: TGTGCCAGCGGGCCGGGGGGCACTGAAGCTTTCTTT
CDR3: CASGPGGTEAFF

size: -
J: TRBJ2-7
D: -
V: TRBV5-6
DNA: TGTGCCAGCAGCCCCTACCAAATCTACGAGCAGTACTTC
CDR3: CASSPYQIYEQYF

size: -
J: TRBJ2-7
D: TRBD2
V: TRBV2
DNA: TGTGCCAGCAGACCGACAGCGGGGTTAAGCTACGAGCAGTACTTC
CDR3: CASRPTAGLSYEQYF

size: -
J: TRBJ2-1
D: TRBD1
V: TRBV6-4
DNA: TGTGCCAGCAGTAAGGGGACAGAAATTTACAATGAGCAGTTCTTC
CDR3: CASSKGTEIYNEQFF

size: -
J: TRBJ2-3
D: TRBD1
V: TRBV11-1
DNA: TGTGCCAGCAGCGAGGGACAGGGGAAAGATACGCAGTATTTT
CDR3: CASSEGQGKDTQYF